The 2 T cell receptor beta chains in this list originate from one sample, sequenced in a study of vaccination and CD4 T cells after COVID-19. TCRdb reanalysed the PCR reads using MiXCR and keeps one entry per CDR3 protein. The repertoire has some 18,000 distinct CDR3 sequences, over 45% of them found once; the top ten carry around 1.1%. The material sequenced was CD4+ T cells from blood, taken after SARS-CoV-2 vaccination. All receptors come from a human donor who had recovered from COVID-19.

This clonotype has a single count. This chain uses TRBV7-2 with TRBJ2-2; TRBD2 agrees at 7 bases. The trim removed 2 bases at V and 5 bases at J, leaving 5 bases unmatched. CDR1 SGHTA and CDR2 FQGNSA come from the germline V gene. The CDR3 is 15 residues long. CDR3 nucleotide sequence: TGTGCCAGCAGCTTATTTCTAGCGGTAACCGGGGAGCTGTTTTTT. Protein sequence: CASSLFLAVTGELFF. The full variable domain, rest sourced from reference TRBV7-2 and TRBJ2-2, is GAGVSQSPSNKVTEKGKDVELRCDPISGHTALYWYRQSLGQGLEFLIYFQGNSAPDKSGLPSDRFSAERTGGSVSTLTIQRTQQEDSAVYLCASSLFLAVTGELFFGEGSRLTVL.

This clonotype was detected a few times. The chain couples TRBV6-1 to TRBJ2-5; 9 nucleotides match TRBD2. The V gene's germline CDR1 is MNHNS and CDR2 SASEGT. Trimming at V came to 3 bases and at J to 4 bases, leaving 18 bases not matched to a gene. The CDR3 has 19 amino acids. CDR3 sequence reads: CASSDSIPFGGRARETQYF. The CDR3 region has the DNA TGTGCCAGCAGTGACTCCATTCCCTTTGGCGGGAGGGCCAGAGAGACCCAGTACTTC.